The clone carrying this T cell receptor beta chain was recorded many times. No antigen is known for it. This entry comes from a study of identical twins. Findings and caveats of the study: An excess of low generation probability was shown by twin-shared out-of-frame alpha sequences. The study reached conclusions through statistical analysis that was cross-sectional, not following the same donors.

After template switching added a universal primer site, the resulting cDNA carried unique molecular identifiers. Via MiXCR, TCRdb re-called the 5' RACE reads, giving one row per CDR3 protein. There are 450,000 or so distinct CDR3 sequences in the sample; approximately 24% occur only once, and about 2.7% lies in the top ten. Germline loops: CDR1 WSHSY, CDR2 SAAADI. The CDR3 consists of 13 residues. The V end lost 8 bases, the J end lost 1 base, and 9 bases lay between the germline ends. Separately, the same data were catalogued under a study of T cells expressing NK-cell markers. Per that study: Dominant NKG2C+ clonotypes were found to form roughly 1.0-7.5% of CD8+ T cells in a handful of donors.

Sequenced input: CD4+ T cells sorted from blood. The TCR was taken from a woman aged 18 to 35 in good health. The genes are TRBV10-2 and TRBJ2-1; D is uncertain. CDR3 coding DNA: TGCGCCAGCGCTCGAACATCCTACAATGAGCAGTTCTTC. Protein product: CASARTSYNEQFF.